This T cell receptor beta chain was observed in a study of regulatory T cells in long-lasting Graves disease. Germline V gene sequence: CDR1 MNHEY, CDR2 SVGEGT. J gave up 5 bases and V 7 bases, and 4 bases lay outside the gene matches. The CDR3 contains 13 residues. Time point noted: newly diagnosed GD, antithyroid drugs for less than 3 months. RNA extracted from PBMCs served as the sequencing template. Combining iRepertoire HTBI primers with Arm-PCR of CDR3 regions, the authors built TCR beta libraries. TCRdb re-called the multiplex PCR reads with MiXCR, one entry per CDR3 protein. The repertoire holds hundreds of thousands of distinct CDR3 sequences, with roughly a sixth as singletons. The same sample was also studied in work on T cells in Graves' hyperthyroidism and ophthalmopathy.

The source was peripheral blood mononuclear cells (PBMCs), collected at new diagnosis, from a patient treated with antithyroid drugs. The genes are TRBV6-2 or TRBV6-3 and TRBJ2-2, with TRBD2 matching over 7 bases. This clonotype originated in a woman aged 35 to 60 with Graves disease. DNA for the CDR3: TGTGCCAGCACCGCCGGGGGGACCGGGGAGCTGTTTTTT. Protein sequence: CASTAGGTGELFF.